This T cell receptor (beta chain) was obtained from a study of cytomegalovirus exposure and HLA in healthy donors. Study-wide findings and caveats: A later analysis reported that several of the most significant clusters appeared to be linked to common viral pathogens, among them Epstein-Barr virus. Differences between HLA loci emerged in a later analysis of TCR association rates, with DRB1 most and HLA-C fewest. In a later analysis, at a false discovery rate of 0.05, roughly 17,000 TCR beta sequences matched HLA alleles. As was reported, the HLA-A and HLA-B alleles of most subjects were accurately predicted from TCR beta sequences.

13 Jbeta primers and 60 Vbeta primers were used for the PCR. The protocol was immunoSEQ multiplex PCR, while the TCRdb copy is restricted to in-frame clones and leaves out a portion. This table holds 310,000 or so clones, about 87% found once. Turning to this clone: What it binds is unknown.

The sequencing input was PBMCs. The receptor comes from a woman aged 18-29 years in good health and CMV-seronegative.

The CDR3 sequence: CASSKGLAGGPGNEQFF. The CDR3 nucleotides read TGTGCCAGCAGCAAAGGACTAGCGGGGGGGCCCGGCAATGAGCAGTTCTTC. The gene calls are TRBV7-3 and TRBJ2-1; 15 bases match TRBD2. The trim removed 5 bases at V and 6 bases at J, leaving 8 bases unmatched. CDR3 length: 17 amino acids. Germline V lookup: CDR1 SGHTA, CDR2 FQGTGA. Variable domain in full (rest from reference TRBV7-3 and TRBJ2-1): GAGVSQTPSNKVTEKGKYVELRCDPISGHTALYWYRQSLGQGPEFLIYFQGTGAADDSGLPNDRFFAVRPEGSVSTLKIQRTERGDSAVYLCASSKGLAGGPGNEQFFGPGTRLTVL.